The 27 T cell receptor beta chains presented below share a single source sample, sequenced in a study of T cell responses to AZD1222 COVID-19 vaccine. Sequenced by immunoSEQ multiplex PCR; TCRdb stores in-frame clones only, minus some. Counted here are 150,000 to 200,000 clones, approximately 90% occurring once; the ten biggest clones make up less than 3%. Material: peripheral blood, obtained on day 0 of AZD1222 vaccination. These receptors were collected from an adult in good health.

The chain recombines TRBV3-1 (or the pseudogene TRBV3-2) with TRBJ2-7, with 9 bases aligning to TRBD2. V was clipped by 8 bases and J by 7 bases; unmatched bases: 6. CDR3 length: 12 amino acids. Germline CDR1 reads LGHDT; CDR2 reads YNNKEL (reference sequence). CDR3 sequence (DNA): TGTGCCAGCGGAGCGGGAGGAGGGGAGCAGTACTTC. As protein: CASGAGGGEQYF.

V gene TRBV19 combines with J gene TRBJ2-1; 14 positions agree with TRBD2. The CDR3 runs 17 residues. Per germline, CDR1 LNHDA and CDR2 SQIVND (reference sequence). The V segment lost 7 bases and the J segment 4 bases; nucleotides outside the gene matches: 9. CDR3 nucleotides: TGTGCCAGTACCCCCGGGACTAGCGGGAGCGGGTACAATGAGCAGTTCTTC. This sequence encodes CASTPGTSGSGYNEQFF.

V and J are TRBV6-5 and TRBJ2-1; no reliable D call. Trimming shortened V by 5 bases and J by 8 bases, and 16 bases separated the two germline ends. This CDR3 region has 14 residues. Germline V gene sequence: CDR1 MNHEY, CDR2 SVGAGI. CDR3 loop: CASSLNFGRDEQFF. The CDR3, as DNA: TGTGCCAGCAGTCTTAACTTCGGTAGGGATGAGCAGTTCTTC.

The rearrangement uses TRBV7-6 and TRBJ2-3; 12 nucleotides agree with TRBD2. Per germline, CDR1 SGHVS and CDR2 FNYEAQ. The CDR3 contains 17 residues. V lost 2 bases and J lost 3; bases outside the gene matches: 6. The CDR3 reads CASSLLAGGPRTDTQYF. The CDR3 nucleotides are TGTGCCAGCAGCTTACTAGCGGGAGGGCCCAGGACAGATACGCAGTATTTT. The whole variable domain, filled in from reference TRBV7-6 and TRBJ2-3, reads GAGVSQSPRYKVTKRGQDVALRCDPISGHVSLYWYRQALGQGPEFLTYFNYEAQQDKSGLPNDRFSAERPEGSISTLTIQRTEQRDSAMYRCASSLLAGGPRTDTQYFGPGTRLTVL.

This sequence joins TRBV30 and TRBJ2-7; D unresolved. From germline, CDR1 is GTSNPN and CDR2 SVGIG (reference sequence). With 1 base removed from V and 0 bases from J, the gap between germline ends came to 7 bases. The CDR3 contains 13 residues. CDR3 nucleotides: TGTGCCTGGAGTGACGGCGCCTCCTACGAGCAGTACTTC. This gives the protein CAWSDGASYEQYF.

CDR3 nucleotides: TGTGCCAGCAGCCACGACAGGGGGTCCTACGAGCAGTACTTC. Protein: CASSHDRGSYEQYF. This chain uses TRBV14 with TRBJ2-7, with TRBD1 identical over 9 bases. Germline V gene sequence: CDR1 SGHDN, CDR2 FVKESK. There are 14 residues in the CDR3. J lost 1 base, V lost 3 bases, and 1 base had no gene match.

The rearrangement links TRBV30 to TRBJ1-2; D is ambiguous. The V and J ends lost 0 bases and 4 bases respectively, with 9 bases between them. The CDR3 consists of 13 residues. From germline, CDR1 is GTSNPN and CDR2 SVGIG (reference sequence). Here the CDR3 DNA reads TGTGCCTGGAGTGTAGGCCAGAGCTATGGCTACACCTTC. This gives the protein CAWSVGQSYGYTF.

CDR3 bases: TGTGCCAGCAGCTTGGAGGGACAGGAAAGGGACTATGGCTACACCTTC. Translating it yields CASSLEGQERDYGYTF. The chain uses TRBV5-4 and TRBJ1-2, with 8 bases aligning to TRBD1. From germline, CDR1 is SGHNT and CDR2 YYREEE (reference sequence). The CDR3 contains 16 residues. Trimming cost V 0 bases and J 3 bases; bases outside gene matches: 7. Full variable domain (missing parts from reference TRBV5-4 and TRBJ1-2): ETGVTQSPTHLIKTRGQQVTLRCSSQSGHNTVSWYQQALGQGPQFIFQYYREEENGRGNFPPRFSGLQFPNYSSELNVNALELDDSALYLCASSLEGQERDYGYTFGSGTRLTVV.

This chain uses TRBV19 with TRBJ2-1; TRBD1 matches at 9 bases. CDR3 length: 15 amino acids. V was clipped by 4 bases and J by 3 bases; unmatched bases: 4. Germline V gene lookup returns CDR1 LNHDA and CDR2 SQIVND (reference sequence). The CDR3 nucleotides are TGTGCCAGTAGTAGAACAGGGGGCGACTACAATGAGCAGTTCTTC. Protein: CASSRTGGDYNEQFF. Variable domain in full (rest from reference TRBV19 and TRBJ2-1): DGGITQSPKYLFRKEGQNVTLSCEQNLNHDAMYWYRQDPGQGLRLIYYSQIVNDFQKGDIAEGYSVSREKKESFPLTVTSAQKNPTAFYLCASSRTGGDYNEQFFGPGTRLTVL.

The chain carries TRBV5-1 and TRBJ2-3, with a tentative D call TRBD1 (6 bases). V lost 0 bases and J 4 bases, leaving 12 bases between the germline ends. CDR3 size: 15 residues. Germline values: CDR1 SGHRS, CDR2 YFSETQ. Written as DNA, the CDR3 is TGCGCCAGCAGCTTGGGCCTGGACAGACCAGATACGCAGTATTTT. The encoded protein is CASSLGLDRPDTQYF.

CDR3 protein: CSASYGQGSNQPQHF. The CDR3 nucleotides are TGCAGTGCTAGTTATGGTCAGGGAAGCAATCAGCCCCAGCATTTT. The rearrangement joins TRBV20-1 to TRBJ1-5; maybe TRBD1 (5 bases). Germline CDR1 is DFQATT and CDR2 is SNEGSKA (reference sequence). This CDR3 contains 15 residues. Deletions cut 3 bases from V and 1 base from J, with 13 bases between.

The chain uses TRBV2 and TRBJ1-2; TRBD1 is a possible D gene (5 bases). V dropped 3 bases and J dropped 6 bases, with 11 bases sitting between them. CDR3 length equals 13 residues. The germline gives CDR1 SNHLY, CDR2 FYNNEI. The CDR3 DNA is TGTGCCAGCAGTGACAGGGCGGGGGATGGCTACACCTTC. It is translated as CASSDRAGDGYTF.

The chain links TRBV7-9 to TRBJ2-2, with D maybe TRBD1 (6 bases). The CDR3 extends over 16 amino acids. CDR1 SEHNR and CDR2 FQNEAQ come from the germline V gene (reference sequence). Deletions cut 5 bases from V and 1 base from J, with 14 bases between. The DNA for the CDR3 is TGTGCCAGCAGCCCACCCTACAGGGAGAACACCGGGGAGCTGTTTTTT. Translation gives CASSPPYRENTGELFF.

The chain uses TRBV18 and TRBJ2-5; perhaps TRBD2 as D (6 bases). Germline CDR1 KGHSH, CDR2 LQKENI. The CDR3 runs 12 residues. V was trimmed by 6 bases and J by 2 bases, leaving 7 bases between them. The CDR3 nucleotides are TGTGCCAGCTCGGGGGGACAAGAGACCCAGTACTTC. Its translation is CASSGGQETQYF. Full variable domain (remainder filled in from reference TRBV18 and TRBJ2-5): NAGVMQNPRHLVRRRGQEARLRCSPMKGHSHVYWYRQLPEEGLKFMVYLQKENIIDESGMPKERFSAEFPKEGPSILRIQQVVRGDSAAYFCASSGGQETQYFGPGTRLLVL.

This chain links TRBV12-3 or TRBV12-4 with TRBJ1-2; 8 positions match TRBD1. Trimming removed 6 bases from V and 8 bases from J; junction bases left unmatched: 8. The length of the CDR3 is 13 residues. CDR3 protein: CASRGGTGAGYTF. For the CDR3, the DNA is TGTGCCAGCAGGGGAGGGACAGGTGCGGGCTACACCTTC.

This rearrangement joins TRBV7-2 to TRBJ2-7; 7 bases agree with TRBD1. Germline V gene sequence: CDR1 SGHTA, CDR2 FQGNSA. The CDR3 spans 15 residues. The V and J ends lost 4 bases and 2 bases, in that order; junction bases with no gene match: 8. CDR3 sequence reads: CASSSTRDRTYEQYF. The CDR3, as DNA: TGTGCCAGCAGCTCGACCAGGGACAGAACCTACGAGCAGTACTTC.

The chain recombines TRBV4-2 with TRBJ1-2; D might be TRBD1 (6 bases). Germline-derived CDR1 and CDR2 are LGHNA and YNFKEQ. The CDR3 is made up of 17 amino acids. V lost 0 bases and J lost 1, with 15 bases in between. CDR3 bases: TGTGCCAGCAGCCAAGAAATAGTGGGGGCTTTTAACTATGGCTACACCTTC. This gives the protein CASSQEIVGAFNYGYTF.

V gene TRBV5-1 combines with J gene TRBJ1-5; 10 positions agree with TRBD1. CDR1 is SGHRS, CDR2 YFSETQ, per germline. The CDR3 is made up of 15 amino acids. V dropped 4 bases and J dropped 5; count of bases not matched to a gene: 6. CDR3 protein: CASSLSTGGDQPQHF. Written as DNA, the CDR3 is TGCGCCAGCAGCCTTTCGACAGGGGGCGATCAGCCCCAGCATTTT.

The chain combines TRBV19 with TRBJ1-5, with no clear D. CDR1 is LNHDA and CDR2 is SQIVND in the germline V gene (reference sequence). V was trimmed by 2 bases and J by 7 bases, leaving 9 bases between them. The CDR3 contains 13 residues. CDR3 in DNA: TGTGCCAGTAGTATACACTCCGTGCAGCCCCAGCATTTT. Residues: CASSIHSVQPQHF.

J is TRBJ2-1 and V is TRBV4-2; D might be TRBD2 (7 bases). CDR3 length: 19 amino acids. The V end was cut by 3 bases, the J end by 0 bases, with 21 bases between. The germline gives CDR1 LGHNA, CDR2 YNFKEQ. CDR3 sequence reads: CASSQVAGLADSSYNEQFF. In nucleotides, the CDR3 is TGTGCCAGCAGCCAGGTGGCGGGTCTAGCGGACAGCTCCTACAATGAGCAGTTCTTC.

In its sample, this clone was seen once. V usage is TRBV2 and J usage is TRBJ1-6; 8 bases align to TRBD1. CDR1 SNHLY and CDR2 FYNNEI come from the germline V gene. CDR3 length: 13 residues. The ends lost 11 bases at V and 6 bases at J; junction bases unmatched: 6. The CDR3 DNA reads TGTGCCGGAGCCGGACAGGGTAATTCACCCCTCCACTTT. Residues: CAGAGQGNSPLHF. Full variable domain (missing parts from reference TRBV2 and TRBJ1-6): EPEVTQTPSHQVTQMGQEVILRCVPISNHLYFYWYRQILGQKVEFLVSFYNNEISEKSEIFDDQFSVERPDGSNFTLKIRSTKLEDSAMYFCAGAGQGNSPLHFGNGTRLTVT.

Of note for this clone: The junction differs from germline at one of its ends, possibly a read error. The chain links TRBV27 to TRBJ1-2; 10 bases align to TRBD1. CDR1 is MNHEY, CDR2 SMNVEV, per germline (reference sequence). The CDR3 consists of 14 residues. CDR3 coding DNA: TGTGTCAGCAGTTTAGGGACAGGGGTTTCGGGCTACACCTTC. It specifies CVSSLGTGVSGYTF.

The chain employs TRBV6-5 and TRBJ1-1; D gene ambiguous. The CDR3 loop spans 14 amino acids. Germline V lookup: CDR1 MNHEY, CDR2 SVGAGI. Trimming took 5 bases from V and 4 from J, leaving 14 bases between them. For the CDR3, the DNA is TGTGCCAGCAGTACCGGGCACCCACCCACTGAAGCTTTCTTT. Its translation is CASSTGHPPTEAFF.

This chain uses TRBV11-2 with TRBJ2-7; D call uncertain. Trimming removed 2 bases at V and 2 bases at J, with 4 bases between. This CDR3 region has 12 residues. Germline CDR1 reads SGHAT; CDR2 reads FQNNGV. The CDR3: CASSLWAYEQYF. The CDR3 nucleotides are TGTGCCAGCAGCTTATGGGCCTACGAGCAGTACTTC. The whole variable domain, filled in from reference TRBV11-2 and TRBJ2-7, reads EAGVAQSPRYKIIEKRQSVAFWCNPISGHATLYWYQQILGQGPKLLIQFQNNGVVDDSQLPKDRFSAERLKGVDSTLKIQPAKLEDSAVYLCASSLWAYEQYFGPGTRLTVT.

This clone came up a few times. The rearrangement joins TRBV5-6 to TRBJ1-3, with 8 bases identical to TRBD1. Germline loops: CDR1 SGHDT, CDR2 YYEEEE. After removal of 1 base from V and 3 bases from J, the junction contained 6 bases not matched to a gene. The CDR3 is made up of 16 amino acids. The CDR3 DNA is TGTGCCAGCAGCTTGCTGGTGGGGACAGGTGGAAACACCATATATTTT. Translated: CASSLLVGTGGNTIYF.

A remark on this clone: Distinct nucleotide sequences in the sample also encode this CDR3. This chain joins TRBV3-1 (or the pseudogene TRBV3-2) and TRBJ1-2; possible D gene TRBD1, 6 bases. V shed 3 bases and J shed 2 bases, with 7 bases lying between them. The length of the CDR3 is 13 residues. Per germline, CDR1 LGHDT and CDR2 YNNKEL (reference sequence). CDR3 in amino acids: CASSQGANYGYTF. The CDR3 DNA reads TGTGCCAGCAGCCAGGGGGCGAACTATGGCTACACCTTC.

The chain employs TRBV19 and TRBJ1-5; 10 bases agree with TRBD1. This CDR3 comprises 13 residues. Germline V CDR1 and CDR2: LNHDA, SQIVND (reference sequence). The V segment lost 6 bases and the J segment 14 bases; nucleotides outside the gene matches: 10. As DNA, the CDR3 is TGTGCCAGTAGCGTGGCCGGGACAGGGGCGAAGCATTTT. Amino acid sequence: CASSVAGTGAKHF.